Described below is a single T cell receptor beta chain sequence and its context. Antigen specificity is unknown. The record originates from a study of OX40 agonist ivuxolimab in advanced cancers. Study observations and caveats: Relative to CD4+ cells, CD8+ T cells on average had more expanded clones. The investigators did not determine what antigen specificity the expanded peripheral T cells had.

The CDR3 runs to 17 residues. Germline assignment: CDR1 SGHRS and CDR2 YFSETQ. V dropped 1 base and J dropped 5; count of bases not matched to a gene: 10. The assay was immunoSEQ multiplex PCR, and TCRdb's table has in-frame clones only and misses some. Among 85,000 to 100,000 clones, 75% to 90% were seen once, and the ten largest hold about 0.2%. This receptor was identified in an adult with an advanced solid tumor such as melanoma, head and neck, liver or kidney cancer. The rearrangement joins TRBV5-1 to TRBJ2-5, with 11 bases fitting TRBD2. The sequences come from CD4+ or CD8+ T cells sorted from blood, collected in a trial of the OX40 agonist ivuxolimab. CDR3 coding DNA: TGCGCCAGCAGCTTGTCGGCTACTACTAGCGGGGGTGAGACCCAGTACTTC. Translated: CASSLSATTSGGETQYF.